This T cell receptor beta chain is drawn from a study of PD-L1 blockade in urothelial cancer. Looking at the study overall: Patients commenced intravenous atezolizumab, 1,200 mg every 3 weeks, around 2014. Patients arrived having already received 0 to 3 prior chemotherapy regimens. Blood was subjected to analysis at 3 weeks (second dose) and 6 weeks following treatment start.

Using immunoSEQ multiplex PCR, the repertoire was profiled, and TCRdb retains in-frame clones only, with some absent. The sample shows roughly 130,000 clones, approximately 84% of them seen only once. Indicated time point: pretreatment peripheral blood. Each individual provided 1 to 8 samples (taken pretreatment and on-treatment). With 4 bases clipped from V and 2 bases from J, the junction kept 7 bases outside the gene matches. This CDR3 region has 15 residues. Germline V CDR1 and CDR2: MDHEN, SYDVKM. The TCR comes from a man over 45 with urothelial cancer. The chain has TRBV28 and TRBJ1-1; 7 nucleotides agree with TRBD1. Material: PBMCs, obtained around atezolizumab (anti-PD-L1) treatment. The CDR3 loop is CASSSSDRVNTEAFF. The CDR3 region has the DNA TGTGCCAGCAGTTCGAGCGACAGGGTAAACACTGAAGCTTTCTTT.